The 31 T cell receptor beta chains below come from one sample, sequenced in a study of human T cells and chemical hapten exposure. TCRdb reprocessed the RACE reads via MiXCR and lists one record per CDR3 protein. The data hold about 110,000 distinct CDR3 sequences, with 9% to 9.5% observed a single time. Time point of the sample: patch test 2, 6 weeks after DPC sensitization. As for treatment: therapeutic diphenylcyclopropenone sensitization with weekly scalp DPC. The sample here was whole blood, taken in connection with sensitization to the hapten diphenylcyclopropenone (DPC). Receptors originate from a middle-aged woman with alopecia areata. Some clones in this sample may be carry-over from other donors' samples.

This clonotype was seen at least ten times. V is TRBV9 and J is TRBJ2-3, with a weak D call TRBD1 (7 bases). The V end was cut by 3 bases, the J end by 5 bases, with 16 bases between. The V gene's germline CDR1 is SGDLS and CDR2 YYNGEE. The CDR3 spans 15 residues. DNA of the CDR3: TGTGCCAGCAGCGCGCGCAGGGGGGTGGAAGATACGCAGTATTTT. The encoded protein is CASSARRGVEDTQYF.

The genes are TRBV18 and TRBJ2-7, with D uncertain. CDR1 and CDR2 (germline): KGHSH, LQKENI. Between the trimmed V and J ends, which lost 8 bases and 0 bases, there was a span of 8 bases. This CDR3 contains 12 residues. CDR3 sequence (DNA): TGTGCCAGCCGACCCAGCTCCTACGAGCAGTACTTC. Amino acid sequence: CASRPSSYEQYF.

This clonotype was detected many times. This sequence joins TRBV11-2 and TRBJ2-7; no clear D gene. V lost 5 bases and J 2 bases, leaving 13 bases between the germline ends. Germline V lookup: CDR1 SGHAT, CDR2 FQNNGV. The CDR3 totals 14 residues. CDR3 loop: CASSVTDGTYEQYF. The CDR3 DNA sequence: TGTGCCAGCAGCGTGACGGACGGAACCTACGAGCAGTACTTC.

This clonotype was recorded at least ten times. V and J are TRBV19 and TRBJ2-2; D is unresolved. V gave up 7 bases and J gave up 5 bases, with 14 bases separating them. Germline V gene sequence: CDR1 LNHDA, CDR2 SQIVND (reference sequence). The CDR3 has 14 amino acids. The DNA of the CDR3 is TGTGCCAGTAAGCCCACGCACGGGACCGGGGAGCTGTTTTTT. The encoded protein is CASKPTHGTGELFF. Filled out from reference TRBV19 and TRBJ2-2, the complete variable domain reads DGGITQSPKYLFRKEGQNVTLSCEQNLNHDAMYWYRQDPGQGLRLIYYSQIVNDFQKGDIAEGYSVSREKKESFPLTVTSAQKNPTAFYLCASKPTHGTGELFFGEGSRLTVL.

This clonotype was counted many times. The germline gene is not matched at one end of the junction; a read error may be the cause. The chain couples TRBV28 to TRBJ1-1; D call uncertain. CDR3 size: 14 residues. Germline V gene data show CDR1 as MDHEN and CDR2 as SYDVKM. The CDR3 spells CASTLTAMNTEVFF. CDR3 DNA: TGTGCCAGCACCCTAACAGCAATGAACACTGAAGTTTTCTTT.

This clonotype was seen only a few times. The CDR3 DNA reads as TGCGCCAGCAGCTTGGCCCCAGAACCTGGGGCCAACGTCCTGACTTTC. Translating it yields CASSLAPEPGANVLTF. The rearrangement links TRBV5-1 to TRBJ2-6; no clear D gene. Germline CDR1 is SGHRS and CDR2 is YFSETQ. V was cut by 0 bases and J by 2 bases, with 9 bases left in between. The length of the CDR3 is 16 residues.

This clonotype was found a few times. The chain employs TRBV14 and TRBJ2-3; 10 nucleotides line up with TRBD2. Losses at the gene ends were 4 bases for V and 1 base for J; bases not matched to a gene: 5. The CDR3 has 16 residues. Per germline, CDR1 SGHDN and CDR2 FVKESK. CDR3: CASSRTSGDRTDTQYF. CDR3 DNA sequence: TGTGCCAGCAGCCGAACTAGCGGGGATCGCACAGATACGCAGTATTTT.

This clonotype was seen a few times. The chain joins TRBV7-3 to TRBJ2-1; no clear D gene. Trimming shortened V by 4 bases and J by 8 bases, and 15 bases separated the two germline ends. The CDR3 is 14 amino acids. The germline V gene encodes CDR1 SGHTA and CDR2 FQGTGA. CDR3 coding DNA: TGTGCCAGCAGCTCTGGGCTAGGGCCGGATGAGCAGTTCTTC. Residues: CASSSGLGPDEQFF.

There are many counts of this clonotype. This chain uses TRBV4-3 with TRBJ1-1; TRBD1 might be the D (6 bases). Germline V lookup: CDR1 LGHNA, CDR2 YSLEER. The CDR3 runs to 15 residues. Trimming removed 4 bases from V and 4 bases from J, with 16 bases in between. The CDR3 protein is CASSLYRGAGTEAFF. The CDR3 nucleotides are TGCGCCAGCAGCCTCTACCGGGGGGCAGGCACTGAAGCTTTCTTT.

In this sample, this clonotype turned up many times. The J gene is TRBJ1-2, the V gene TRBV30; TRBD1 agrees at 10 bases. This CDR3 spans 14 amino acids. The ends lost 2 bases at V and 2 bases at J; junction bases unmatched: 2. Germline-derived CDR1 and CDR2 are GTSNPN and SVGIG (reference sequence). The CDR3, as DNA: TGTGCCTGGAGTCAGGACAGGGGGAACTATGGCTACACCTTC. Its translation: CAWSQDRGNYGYTF.

The table lists this clonotype with a few counts. The chain couples TRBV10-3 to TRBJ2-1; D is uncertain. The CDR3 is 14 residues long. The V end was cut by 4 bases, the J end by 0 bases, with 7 bases between. Germline CDR1 is ENHRY and CDR2 is SYGVKD. This CDR3 reads CAISVTSSYNEQFF. The CDR3 nucleotides read TGTGCCATCAGTGTTACAAGCTCCTACAATGAGCAGTTCTTC.

This chain joins TRBV29-1 and TRBJ2-1, with a weak D call TRBD1 (5 bases). Germline CDR1 and CDR2: SQVTM and ANQGSEA. This CDR3 has 12 residues. With 5 bases removed from V and 4 bases from J, the gap between germline ends came to 9 bases. The CDR3 reads CSVQGAYNEQFF. The CDR3 DNA sequence: TGCAGCGTTCAAGGGGCATACAATGAGCAGTTCTTC.

Remarks on this clonotype: A much larger clone lies a single base off, so this may be a read error. CDR3 region: CASSEWAGGMNTEAYF. The CDR3 nucleotides read TGTGCCAGCAGTGAATGGGCAGGAGGAATGAACACTGAAGCTTACTTT. The rearrangement joins TRBV6-1 to TRBJ1-1; unclear D gene. Germline loops: CDR1 MNHNS, CDR2 SASEGT. This CDR3 has 16 residues.

The chain is built from TRBV2 and TRBJ2-7, with TRBD1 identical over 7 bases. J was trimmed by 2 bases and V by 6 bases; bases with no gene match: 13. The CDR3 length is 16 residues. Germline V CDR1 and CDR2: SNHLY, FYNNEI. CDR3 nucleotides: TGTGCCAGCAGAATCACACCCGACAGGGAAGCCTACGAGCAGTACTTC. This translates into CASRITPDREAYEQYF.

The chain carries TRBV9 and TRBJ1-2; 10 bases match TRBD1. Germline-derived CDR1 and CDR2 are SGDLS and YYNGEE. V lost 6 bases and J lost 8; bases outside the gene matches: 13. The CDR3 runs 15 residues. CDR3 region: CASTYRDRGPLGYTF. In DNA form, the CDR3 reads TGTGCCAGCACTTACAGGGACAGGGGACCGCTCGGCTACACCTTC.

The chain has TRBV9 and TRBJ2-7, with 7 nucleotides matching TRBD1. V gave up 2 bases and J gave up 6 bases; unmatched junction bases: 5. Per germline, CDR1 SGDLS and CDR2 YYNGEE. The CDR3 length is 13 residues. DNA for the CDR3: TGTGCCAGCAGCGTGACGACAGGGTTCGAGCAGTACTTC. Translating it yields CASSVTTGFEQYF.

V gene TRBV29-1 combines with J gene TRBJ1-2; 8 bases agree with TRBD1. The V gene end was trimmed by 1 base and the J gene end by 5 bases; junction bases not matched to a gene: 6. Germline CDR1 reads SQVTM; CDR2 reads ANQGSEA. The length of the CDR3 is 14 residues. For the CDR3, the DNA is TGCAGCGTTGAAGGCCAGGGGGCTGGGTATGGCTACACCTTC. Its translation: CSVEGQGAGYGYTF.

This clonotype was observed a handful of times. The V gene is TRBV7-2, the J gene TRBJ2-5; D uncertain. The V gene lost 0 bases and the J gene lost 4 bases, with 12 bases spanning the gap. The CDR3 contains 15 residues. Germline values: CDR1 SGHTA, CDR2 FQGNSA. CDR3 sequence: CASSLAPQSGETQYF. CDR3 bases: TGTGCCAGCAGCTTAGCACCACAGAGTGGAGAGACCCAGTACTTC.

The chain recombines TRBV12-3 or TRBV12-4 with TRBJ2-7, with TRBD1 identical over 9 bases. The CDR3 runs 13 residues. V shed 5 bases, J shed 11 bases, and the junction held 10 bases outside the gene matches. DNA for the CDR3: TGTGCCAGCAGTGGTTTGACAGGGGGAGTGAAGTACTTC. Amino acids: CASSGLTGGVKYF.

The V call is TRBV15, the J call TRBJ2-5, with D unclear. Trimming pared 2 bases from V and 0 bases from J, leaving 1 base between. The CDR3 is 12 residues long. Germline V lookup: CDR1 LNHNV, CDR2 YYDKDF (reference sequence). The CDR3 region has the DNA TGTGCCACCAGCAGATACCAAGAGACCCAGTACTTC. It codes for CATSRYQETQYF.

This clonotype came up a few times. V and J are TRBV4-2 and TRBJ1-1; maybe TRBD1 (5 bases). Between the trimmed V and J ends, which lost 0 bases and 4 bases, there was a span of 9 bases. The CDR3 is made up of 14 amino acids. Germline values: CDR1 LGHNA, CDR2 YNFKEQ. For the CDR3, the DNA is TGTGCCAGCAGCCAAGATCACGGGGGCACTGAAGCTTTCTTT. Translated, it gives CASSQDHGGTEAFF.

This clonotype showed up just a few times. V and J are TRBV29-1 and TRBJ1-1; D gene ambiguous. The CDR3 extends over 12 amino acids. Per the germline V gene, CDR1 is SQVTM and CDR2 is ANQGSEA. V lost 8 bases and J 0 bases, leaving 10 bases between the germline ends. The CDR3 spells CSFRGVNTEAFF. The CDR3 DNA is TGCAGCTTTCGGGGTGTGAACACTGAAGCTTTCTTT.

This clonotype showed up many times. The chain couples TRBV15 to TRBJ1-1; no firm D call. Germline CDR1 LNHNV, CDR2 YYDKDF (reference sequence). The V and J ends lost 7 bases and 1 base respectively, with 10 bases between them. This CDR3 is built from 13 residues. The CDR3 is CATTGVSNTEAFF. The CDR3 nucleotides are TGTGCCACCACCGGAGTATCGAACACTGAAGCTTTCTTT.

Note on this clonotype: A single base separates this from a much larger clone, so it may be a read error. DNA for the CDR3: TGTGCCAGCAGTTACACAGCTCCCGGCAGATTGCATCAGCCCCAGCATTTT. As protein: CASSYTAPGRLHQPQHF. This sequence joins TRBV6-5 and TRBJ1-5, with unresolved D. Germline lookup yields CDR1 MNHEY and CDR2 SVGAGI. Deletions cut 2 bases from V and 5 bases from J, with 19 bases between. CDR3 length: 17 residues.

This sequence joins TRBV9 and TRBJ2-2, with 13 nucleotides matching TRBD2. The CDR3 runs to 18 residues. Germline assignment: CDR1 SGDLS and CDR2 YYNGEE. The junction had 6 bases not matched to a gene; V was cut back by 2 bases and J by 2 bases. CDR3: CASSVATSGGPNTGELFF. The CDR3 DNA is TGTGCCAGCAGCGTGGCGACTAGCGGGGGGCCAAACACCGGGGAGCTGTTTTTT.

This clonotype was recorded at least ten times. The V call is TRBV11-2, the J call TRBJ2-1; D gene unclear. The V end lost 5 bases, the J end lost 4 bases, and 9 bases lay between the germline ends. The CDR3 covers 13 residues. In germline, CDR1 is SGHAT, CDR2 FQNNGV. CDR3 sequence (DNA): TGTGCCAGCAGCCCCGACCCGTACAATGAGCAGTTCTTC. It yields the protein CASSPDPYNEQFF.

This clonotype was recorded at least ten times. The chain recombines TRBV4-1 with TRBJ2-1; 11 bases agree with TRBD1. This CDR3 is built from 16 residues. The trim removed 1 base at V and 8 bases at J, leaving 7 bases unmatched. CDR1 and CDR2 from the germline V gene are MGHRA and YSYEKL. The chain's CDR3 is CASSQVGQGVVDEQFF. As DNA, the CDR3 is TGCGCCAGCAGCCAAGTGGGACAGGGGGTCGTCGATGAGCAGTTCTTC.

This clonotype was seen more than once but under ten times. The rearrangement uses TRBV7-2 and TRBJ1-1, with D possibly TRBD1 on 5 matching bases. Trimming took off 2 bases at V and 2 bases at J, with 12 bases between the two ends. This CDR3 spans 15 amino acids. CDR1 SGHTA and CDR2 FQGNSA come from the germline V gene. Here the CDR3 DNA reads TGTGCCAGCAGCTTAATACTCAGGGAAAACACTGAAGCTTTCTTT. The encoded protein is CASSLILRENTEAFF.

DNA for the CDR3: TGTGCCAGCAGCTCCCCCGGGACTAGCGTATACGAGCAGTACTTC. It translates to CASSSPGTSVYEQYF. The V and J genes are TRBV11-2 and TRBJ2-7; 10 bases map to TRBD2. In germline, CDR1 is SGHAT, CDR2 FQNNGV. V shed 4 bases and J 4 bases; nucleotides not matched to a gene: 7. The CDR3 is made up of 15 amino acids.

The table lists this clonotype with many counts. The rearrangement uses TRBV5-6 and TRBJ1-5; 8 bases agree with TRBD1. The ends lost 1 base at V and 3 bases at J; junction bases unmatched: 3. The CDR3 is made up of 15 amino acids. Per the germline V gene, CDR1 is SGHDT and CDR2 is YYEEEE. The CDR3 coding sequence is TGTGCCAGCAGCTTGTGGGACAGGTACAATCAGCCCCAGCATTTT. As protein: CASSLWDRYNQPQHF.

The table lists this clonotype with many counts. The J gene is TRBJ1-2, the V gene TRBV5-4; no clear D gene. This CDR3 has 17 residues. Trimming removed 2 bases at V and 0 bases at J, with 17 bases between. Germline V gene data show CDR1 as SGHNT and CDR2 as YYREEE (reference sequence). CDR3 residues: CASSLKDGAPSNYGYTF. Written as DNA, the CDR3 is TGTGCCAGCAGCTTAAAGGACGGCGCTCCCTCTAACTATGGCTACACCTTC.